This T cell receptor beta chain was obtained from a study of tumor and adjacent non-tumor tissue in lung cancer. Overall study: Histology: about a dozen adenocarcinoma, a couple of squamous cell carcinoma, 1 small cell lung cancer.

Three rounds of nested PCR, following a modified ARM-PCR protocol, produced the TCRbeta library. TCRdb analysed the multiplex PCR reads with MiXCR anew, one entry per CDR3 protein. The sample shows roughly 81,000 distinct CDR3 sequences, 61% of them seen only once. No cell sorting was done before RNA was extracted from the tissue. As regards this clonotype: What it binds is not known. The junction departs from germline at one end; a sequencing error may be responsible.

This CDR3 has 14 amino acids. Germline CDR1 is SGHAT and CDR2 is FQNNGV. Study conclusions and caveats: Patients with more diverse tumor TCRs had worse survival. Normal lung showed higher cumulative top 100 clone frequency than tumor.

The source material was lung tumor tissue. The chain links TRBV11-2 to TRBJ2-2; weak D call: TRBD2 (6 bases). This receptor was obtained from a man aged 65-85 years with non-small cell lung cancer. The CDR3 DNA reads as TGTGCCAACAGCCCACTGGGACCACGCGGGGAGATGTTGTTT. This codes for CANSPLGPRGEMLF.